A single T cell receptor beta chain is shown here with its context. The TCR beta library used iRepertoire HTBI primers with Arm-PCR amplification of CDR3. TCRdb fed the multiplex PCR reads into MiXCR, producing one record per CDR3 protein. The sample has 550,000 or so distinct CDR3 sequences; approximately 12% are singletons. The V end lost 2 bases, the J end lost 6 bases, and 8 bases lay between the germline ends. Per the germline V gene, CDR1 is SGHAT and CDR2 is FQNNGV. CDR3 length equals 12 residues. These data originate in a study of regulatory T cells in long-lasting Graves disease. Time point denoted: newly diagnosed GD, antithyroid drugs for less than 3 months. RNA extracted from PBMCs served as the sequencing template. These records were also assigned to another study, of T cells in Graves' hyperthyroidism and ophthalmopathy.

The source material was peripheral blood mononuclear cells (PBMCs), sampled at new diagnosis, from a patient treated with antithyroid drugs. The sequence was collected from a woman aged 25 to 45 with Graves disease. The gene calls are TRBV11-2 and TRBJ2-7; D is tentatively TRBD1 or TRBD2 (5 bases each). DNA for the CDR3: TGTGCCAGCAGCTTACGGGGCTCCGAGCAGTACTTC. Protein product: CASSLRGSEQYF.